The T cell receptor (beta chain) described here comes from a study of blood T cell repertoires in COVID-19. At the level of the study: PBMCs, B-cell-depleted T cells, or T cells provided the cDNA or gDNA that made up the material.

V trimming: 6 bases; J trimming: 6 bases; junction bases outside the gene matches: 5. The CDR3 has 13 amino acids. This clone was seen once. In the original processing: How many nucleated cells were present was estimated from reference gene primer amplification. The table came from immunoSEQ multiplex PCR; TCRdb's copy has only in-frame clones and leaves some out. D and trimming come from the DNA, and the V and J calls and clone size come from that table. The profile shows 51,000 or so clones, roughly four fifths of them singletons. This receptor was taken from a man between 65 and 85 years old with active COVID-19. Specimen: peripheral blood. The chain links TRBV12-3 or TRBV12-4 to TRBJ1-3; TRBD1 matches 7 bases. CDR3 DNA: TGTGCCAGCAGCAGAGGACAGGCAAACACCATATATTTT. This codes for CASSRGQANTIYF.